These 32 T cell receptor beta chains came from one sample sequenced in a study of T cells in Graves' hyperthyroidism and ophthalmopathy. Amplification targeted TCR beta CDR3 regions from RNA transcripts. The HTBI primer set drove a first-round RT-PCR of the TCR CDR3. TCRdb called the multiplex PCR reads again in MiXCR, with one record for every CDR3 protein. The sample carries roughly 380,000 distinct CDR3 sequences, roughly 13% recorded once. Sequenced: blood. The receptor source for this set is a woman under 30 with Graves' hyperthyroidism.

The chain carries TRBV6-2 or TRBV6-3 and TRBJ2-5; D not resolved. V gave up 5 bases and J gave up 12 bases, with 13 bases separating them. The CDR3 has 11 amino acids. Germline V lookup: CDR1 MNHEY, CDR2 SVGEGT. CDR3 loop: CASSHRYLEYF. The CDR3, as DNA: TGTGCCAGCAGTCATAGGTATCTCGAGTACTTC.

This clonotype was counted only a few times. This sequence joins TRBV3-1 and TRBJ1-2; D is perhaps TRBD1 (5 bases). The CDR3 extends over 14 amino acids. V was shortened by 1 base and J by 7 bases, with 13 bases between the two germline ends. Germline CDR1 LGHDT, CDR2 YNNKEL (reference sequence). The CDR3: CASSQVGARGGYTF. The CDR3 DNA is TGTGCCAGCAGCCAAGTCGGGGCCCGGGGTGGCTACACCTTC.

This clonotype has at least ten counts. This chain connects TRBV20-1 to TRBJ2-3, with 11 positions matching TRBD2. The CDR3 has 18 amino acids. The germline CDR1 and CDR2 sequences are DFQATT and SNEGSKA (reference sequence). V was clipped by 6 bases and J by 0 bases; unmatched bases: 14. The CDR3: CSALRGLAGGTSTDTQYF. The CDR3 bases are TGCAGTGCCCTTCGAGGGCTAGCGGGAGGAACTAGCACAGATACGCAGTATTTT.

This clonotype was seen repeatedly, ten times or more. A read error may explain this, as a much larger clone is one base away. The J gene is TRBJ2-1, the V gene TRBV6-2 or TRBV6-3; no definite D call. The CDR3 spans 10 residues. The germline CDR1 and CDR2 sequences are MNHEY and SVGEGT. V lost 6 bases to trimming and J lost 5 bases, with 2 bases between them. The CDR3 here is CASRNNEQFF. In nucleotides, the CDR3 is TGTGCCAGCAGAAACAATGAGCAGTTCTTC.

This clonotype was seen more than once but under ten times. The J gene is TRBJ2-2, the V gene TRBV4-3, with D maybe TRBD1 (5 bases). The V and J ends lost 0 bases and 1 base respectively, with 15 bases between them. Germline loops: CDR1 LGHNA, CDR2 YSLEER. This CDR3 comprises 18 residues. The CDR3, as DNA: TGCGCCAGCAGCCAAGAAGTTCCCAGGGCGGTGAACACCGGGGAGCTGTTTTTT. Residues: CASSQEVPRAVNTGELFF.

This clonotype was detected a few times. The CDR3 nucleotides read TGTGCCAGCAGTGAAAACAGAAATAATCAGCCCCAGCATTTT. Translating it yields CASSENRNNQPQHF. The chain is built from TRBV6-1 and TRBJ1-5; the D is unclear. The CDR3 has 14 residues. Trimming stripped 2 bases from V and 4 bases from J, with 9 bases between. The germline gives CDR1 MNHNS, CDR2 SASEGT.

The chain combines TRBV4-3 with TRBJ2-7, with D tentatively TRBD1 (5 bases). Trimming shortened V by 1 base and J by 2 bases, and 12 bases separated the two germline ends. Germline CDR1 reads LGHNA; CDR2 reads YSLEER. This CDR3 spans 15 amino acids. This CDR3 reads CASSQGPTGAYEQYF. The CDR3, as DNA: TGCGCCAGCAGCCAAGGACCTACAGGAGCCTACGAGCAGTACTTC.

The chain links TRBV13 to TRBJ2-3; D is unclear. Trimming cost V 4 bases and J 2 bases, with 13 bases left between them. CDR1 and CDR2 (germline): PRHDT, FYEKMQ (reference sequence). This CDR3 is built from 15 residues. Here the CDR3 DNA reads TGTGCCAGCAGCTGGAAGAGTACGAACACAGATACGCAGTATTTT. It yields the protein CASSWKSTNTDTQYF.

This clonotype was counted many times. The chain employs TRBV5-5 and TRBJ2-1; no reliable D call. This CDR3 is built from 16 residues. Germline-derived CDR1 and CDR2 are SGHKS and YYEKEE (reference sequence). Trimming took 0 bases from V and 0 from J, leaving 10 bases between them. The CDR3 region is CASSLVGKSSYNEQFF. CDR3 nucleotide sequence: TGTGCCAGCAGCTTGGTGGGGAAAAGCTCCTACAATGAGCAGTTCTTC.

The V and J genes are TRBV5-1 and TRBJ2-7; 8 positions match TRBD2. This CDR3 has 14 amino acids. CDR1 and CDR2 from the germline V gene are SGHRS and YFSETQ. The V segment lost 0 bases and the J segment 6 bases; nucleotides outside the gene matches: 5. The CDR3 region has the DNA TGCGCCAGCAGCTTGGAAGCGGGAGCGAGCGAGCAGTACTTC. Its protein is CASSLEAGASEQYF.

This clonotype has at least ten counts. The CDR3 sequence: CASRPDSYEQYF. The CDR3 nucleotides are TGCGCCAGCAGACCGGACAGCTACGAGCAGTACTTC. The chain links TRBV5-1 to TRBJ2-7; perhaps TRBD1 as D (6 bases). This CDR3 has 12 amino acids. Germline CDR1 reads SGHRS; CDR2 reads YFSETQ. Trimming stripped 5 bases from V and 3 bases from J, with 9 bases between.

A note on this clonotype: This could be a read error, since a much larger clone is one nucleotide away. This chain connects TRBV7-2 to TRBJ2-1; 9 nucleotides align to TRBD1. The end of the DNA aligns better with TRBJ2-7, so the J call may be wrong. CDR1 is SGHTA, CDR2 FQGNSA, per germline. The CDR3 totals 15 residues. This CDR3 is CASSLGQGGYNEQYF. CDR3 nucleotide sequence: TGTGCCAGCAGCTTAGGACAGGGGGGGTACAATGAGCAGTACTTC.

This clonotype was detected many times. V usage is TRBV2 and J usage is TRBJ2-5; 9 bases are shared with TRBD2. This CDR3 has 15 residues. Germline V gives CDR1 SNHLY, CDR2 FYNNEI. The V and J ends lost 0 bases and 5 bases, in that order; junction bases with no gene match: 4. The CDR3 sequence is CASSEALAGTETQYF. CDR3 coding DNA: TGTGCCAGCAGTGAAGCGCTAGCGGGAACGGAGACCCAGTACTTC.

Of note for this clonotype: A much larger clone differs by one base, so this may be a read error. The gene calls are TRBV3-1 and TRBJ2-1; 10 bases agree with TRBD1. The DNA end is more similar to TRBJ2-7, so the J call may be wrong. CDR3 size: 16 residues. Per the germline V gene, CDR1 is LGHDT and CDR2 is YNNKEL (reference sequence). The CDR3 DNA reads TGTGCCAGCAGCGGATACCGGGACAGGGGAATGAATGAGCAGTACTTC. Protein product: CASSGYRDRGMNEQYF.

This clonotype was picked up many times. The rearrangement links TRBV27 to TRBJ2-1; 11 bases fit TRBD2. In germline, CDR1 is MNHEY, CDR2 SMNVEV (reference sequence). The CDR3 contains 15 residues. With V trimmed by 6 bases and J by 8 bases, 9 bases remained unmatched. CDR3 protein: CASSTLLAGDDEQFF. The DNA for the CDR3 is TGTGCCAGCAGCACACTACTAGCGGGAGACGATGAGCAGTTCTTC.

A few counts support this clonotype. V usage is TRBV20-1 and J usage is TRBJ2-4; TRBD1 is a possible D gene (5 bases). Trimming stripped 3 bases from V and 0 bases from J, with 12 bases between. The CDR3 is made up of 15 amino acids. Germline V gives CDR1 DFQATT, CDR2 SNEGSKA (reference sequence). In DNA form, the CDR3 reads TGCAGTGCTAGCACAGGACCACTAGCCAAAAACATTCAGTACTTC. Translated, it gives CSASTGPLAKNIQYF.

The rearrangement uses TRBV30 and TRBJ2-7; D unclear. Trimming took 1 base from V and 4 from J, leaving 26 bases between them. The CDR3 is 18 residues long. Germline loops: CDR1 GTSNPN, CDR2 SVGIG (reference sequence). The CDR3 is CAWSGQRRAGSNKYEQYF. For the CDR3, the DNA is TGTGCCTGGAGTGGACAACGAAGAGCCGGGTCAAACAAATACGAGCAGTACTTC.

In its sample, this clonotype was seen a few times. The chain links TRBV5-5 to TRBJ2-7; D is undetermined. Trimming removed 2 bases from V and 2 bases from J, with 8 bases in between. Per germline, CDR1 SGHKS and CDR2 YYEKEE (reference sequence). This CDR3 region has 13 residues. DNA of the CDR3: TGTGCCAGCAGCTTCGGAGTTACCTACGAGCAGTACTTC. Translating gives CASSFGVTYEQYF.

Regarding this clonotype: This may come from a read error, since a much larger clone is one base off. The CDR3 does not close with the conserved phenylalanine or tryptophan, likely indicating a read error. In DNA form, the CDR3 reads TGTGCCAGCAGCCCCGGACAGGGGGGAGGTTGGGGCTATGGCTACACCGTC. This codes for CASSPGQGGGWGYGYTV. The chain uses TRBV9 and TRBJ1-2; 10 positions match TRBD1. Germline V lookup: CDR1 SGDLS, CDR2 YYNGEE. J gave up 4 bases and V 4 bases, and 13 bases lay outside the gene matches. CDR3 length: 17 amino acids.

This clonotype was detected a few times. The chain links TRBV19 to TRBJ1-5, with 10 nucleotides matching TRBD1. CDR3 length: 15 amino acids. Germline CDR1 reads LNHDA; CDR2 reads SQIVND (reference sequence). V shed 5 bases, J shed 0 bases, and the junction held 1 base outside the gene matches. CDR3: CASSGQGDSNQPQHF. CDR3 DNA: TGTGCCAGTAGTGGACAGGGGGATAGCAATCAGCCCCAGCATTTT. Based on the CDR3 plus reference TRBV19 and TRBJ1-5, the full variable domain is DGGITQSPKYLFRKEGQNVTLSCEQNLNHDAMYWYRQDPGQGLRLIYYSQIVNDFQKGDIAEGYSVSREKKESFPLTVTSAQKNPTAFYLCASSGQGDSNQPQHFGDGTRLSIL.

This clonotype was counted at least ten times. J is TRBJ2-3 and V is TRBV5-6; tentative D call: TRBD2 (5 bases). This CDR3 comprises 16 residues. V gave up 4 bases and J gave up 7 bases, with 22 bases separating them. Germline loops: CDR1 SGHDT, CDR2 YYEEEE. The CDR3 reads CASSDTPASWLNTQYF. As DNA, the CDR3 is TGTGCCAGCAGCGACACTCCGGCTAGCTGGTTAAATACGCAGTATTTT. The full variable domain, completed using reference TRBV5-6 and TRBJ2-3, is DAGVTQSPTHLIKTRGQQVTLRCSPKSGHDTVSWYQQALGQGPQFIFQYYEEEERQRGNFPDRFSGHQFPNYSSELNVNALLLGDSALYLCASSDTPASWLNTQYFGPGTRLTVL.

At least ten counts were recorded for this clonotype. The V and J genes are TRBV6-1 and TRBJ2-6; D not certain. The V gene lost 0 bases and the J gene lost 0 bases, with 9 bases spanning the gap. The germline CDR1 and CDR2 sequences are MNHNS and SASEGT. This CDR3 contains 17 residues. The CDR3 DNA follows: TGTGCCAGCAGTGAAGCGGCGACTCCCTCTGGGGCCAACGTCCTGACTTTC. Amino acids: CASSEAATPSGANVLTF.

The rearrangement uses TRBV9 and TRBJ2-7; a weak D match, TRBD2 (6 bases). Per germline, CDR1 SGDLS and CDR2 YYNGEE. The V gene lost 0 bases and the J gene lost 6 bases, with 16 bases spanning the gap. The CDR3 spans 15 residues. CDR3 in amino acids: CASSVEPGGGSEQYF. The DNA of the CDR3 is TGTGCCAGCAGCGTAGAGCCTGGGGGAGGTAGCGAGCAGTACTTC.

This clonotype was counted ten times or more. V usage is TRBV7-2 and J usage is TRBJ2-5; 12 nucleotides match TRBD2. Unmatched junction bases numbered 7, after V lost 1 base and J lost 1 base. Looked up from germline, CDR1 is SGHTA and CDR2 is FQGNSA. The CDR3 runs 18 residues. CDR3 in amino acids: CASSLGTSGIGIQETQYF. For the CDR3, the DNA is TGTGCCAGCAGCTTAGGGACTAGCGGGATAGGCATCCAAGAGACCCAGTACTTC.

This chain connects TRBV5-5 to TRBJ2-6, with D unclear. Trimming removed 2 bases from V and 0 bases from J, with 12 bases in between. The CDR3 is 17 residues long. Germline V CDR1 and CDR2: SGHKS, YYEKEE (reference sequence). In nucleotides, the CDR3 is TGTGCCAGCAGCTTCGTACCCATAGACTCTGGGGCCAACGTCCTGACTTTC. Amino acids: CASSFVPIDSGANVLTF.

This clonotype was seen only once. The genes are TRBV5-1 and TRBJ1-2, with D unresolved. Trimming cost V 5 bases and J 1 base, with 9 bases left between them. The CDR3 has 13 residues. Germline V gives CDR1 SGHRS, CDR2 YFSETQ. In DNA, the CDR3 is TGCGCCAGCAGTTCCGCCCTTAACTATGGCTACACCTTC. It yields the protein CASSSALNYGYTF.

Of note for this clonotype: A read error may be the cause here, since a much bigger clone is one base away. This chain joins TRBV28 and TRBJ1-5, with D maybe TRBD1 (5 bases). V lost 4 bases to trimming and J lost 2 bases, with 12 bases between them. The germline V gene encodes CDR1 MDHEN and CDR2 SYDVKM. The CDR3 loop spans 15 amino acids. This chain's CDR3 is CASSYGGSGNQPQHF. As DNA, the CDR3 is TGTGCCAGCAGTTACGGGGGGTCGGGCAATCAGCCCCAGCATTTT. Supplemented by reference TRBV28 and TRBJ1-5, the full variable domain reads DVKVTQSSRYLVKRTGEKVFLECVQDMDHENMFWYRQDPGLGLRLIYFSYDVKMKEKGDIPEGYSVSREKKERFSLILESASTNQTSMYLCASSYGGSGNQPQHFGDGTRLSIL.

In its sample, this clonotype was seen many times. This chain connects TRBV2 to TRBJ2-2; 8 bases match TRBD1. V was clipped by 6 bases and J by 1 base; unmatched bases: 4. CDR3 length: 15 amino acids. CDR1 SNHLY and CDR2 FYNNEI come from the germline V gene. This chain's CDR3 is CASRVDRGNTGELFF. The CDR3 DNA is TGTGCCAGCAGGGTTGACAGGGGGAACACCGGGGAGCTGTTTTTT.

This clonotype was found many times. This chain links TRBV5-1 with TRBJ2-1; TRBD2 agrees at 7 bases. This CDR3 region has 14 residues. V shed 6 bases, J shed 7 bases, and the junction held 10 bases outside the gene matches. Per germline, CDR1 SGHRS and CDR2 YFSETQ. As DNA, the CDR3 is TGCGCCAGCAAAGAGGGAGGGCCAGGGAATGAGCAGTTCTTC. Protein product: CASKEGGPGNEQFF.

J is TRBJ2-1 and V is TRBV5-1; 12 bases fit TRBD2. From germline, CDR1 is SGHRS and CDR2 YFSETQ. This CDR3 contains 17 residues. Trimming removed 4 bases from V and 1 base from J; junction bases left unmatched: 6. For the CDR3, the DNA is TGCGCCAGCAGCCCCGGGACTAGCGGGCGGTCCTACAATGAGCAGTTCTTC. It specifies CASSPGTSGRSYNEQFF.

The rearrangement uses TRBV10-2 and TRBJ2-1; TRBD2 agrees at 8 bases. The germline CDR1 and CDR2 sequences are WSHSY and SAAADI. Trimming took 9 bases from V and 8 from J; bases not matched to a gene: 15. This CDR3 contains 15 residues. Here the CDR3 reads CASRTGTRSGDEQFF. The CDR3, as DNA: TGCGCCAGTAGAACCGGGACTAGATCTGGCGATGAGCAGTTCTTC.

This clonotype was picked up many times. The chain joins TRBV6-2 or TRBV6-3 to TRBJ1-6; TRBD1 matches at 9 bases. V lost 6 bases, J lost 6 bases, and 9 bases stayed unmatched. From germline, CDR1 is MNHEY and CDR2 SVGEGT. There are 16 residues in the CDR3. DNA of the CDR3: TGTGCCAGCAGCGCTCACCGGGACAGGGCTAATTCACCCCTCCACTTT. Protein sequence: CASSAHRDRANSPLHF.